The 4 T cell receptor beta chains in this list originate from one sample, sequenced in a study of pediatric ulcerative colitis. The data were produced by immunoSEQ multiplex PCR, yet TCRdb's version contains in-frame clones alone and is incomplete. The data contain roughly 70,000 clones, 86% of them seen just once; the ten biggest clones take up approximately 3.5%. What was sequenced was blood. The receptors were gathered from a boy aged 5-17 years with severe ulcerative colitis.

The chain couples TRBV11-3 to TRBJ2-3; 10 bases match TRBD2. CDR1 is SGHNT and CDR2 is YENEEA in the germline V gene. The junction had 8 bases not matched to a gene; V was cut back by 5 bases and J by 6 bases. CDR3 length: 15 residues. Here the CDR3 reads CASSASGAGGDTQYF. The CDR3 region has the DNA TGTGCCAGCAGCGCTAGCGGAGCGGGAGGGGATACGCAGTATTTT.

The rearrangement links TRBV27 to TRBJ2-1; perhaps D is TRBD1 or TRBD2 (6 bases each). The CDR3 runs 16 residues. The V end was cut by 5 bases, the J end by 1 base, with 15 bases between. CDR1 is MNHEY and CDR2 is SMNVEV in the germline V gene (reference sequence). CDR3 sequence reads: CASSPDGGFSYNEQFF. DNA of the CDR3: TGTGCCAGCAGTCCCGACGGGGGCTTTTCCTACAATGAGCAGTTCTTC.

V gene TRBV25-1 combines with J gene TRBJ1-1, with 7 bases identical to TRBD1. J was trimmed by 1 base and V by 7 bases; bases with no gene match: 3. The CDR3 sequence is 13 residues long. Germline V lookup: CDR1 MGHDK, CDR2 SYGVNS. The CDR3 DNA reads TGTGCCAGCACGTGGACAGGGAACACTGAAGCTTTCTTT. This gives the protein CASTWTGNTEAFF.

V gene TRBV6-5 combines with J gene TRBJ2-7; D possibly uses TRBD1 or TRBD2 (6 bases each). V was pared by 4 bases and J by 6 bases, with 13 bases between. This CDR3 has 13 amino acids. Germline values: CDR1 MNHEY, CDR2 SVGAGI. In DNA form, the CDR3 reads TGTGCCAGCAGTTCATGGACGGGGGCCGAGCAGTACTTC. As protein: CASSSWTGAEQYF.